This TCR beta chain was profiled in a study of blood T cell repertoires in COVID-19. This CDR3 has 18 amino acids. A single count supports this clone. This table comes from immunoSEQ multiplex PCR, and its TCRdb copy is limited to in-frame clones, with some not included. The sample shows about 73,000 clones, 65% to 85% of them seen only once. Sequencing was done on a sample of peripheral blood. This receptor was taken from a man older than 75 with active or convalescent COVID-19. The chain links TRBV21-1 to TRBJ2-7; the D call in the table, TRBD1, was not verified against the DNA. TRBV21-1 is flagged as a pseudogene. CDR3 region: CASSIRPATGLSSYEQYF. The DNA for the CDR3 is TGTGCCAGCAGCATAAGGCCCGCAACAGGGTTGAGCTCCTACGAGCAGTACTTC.